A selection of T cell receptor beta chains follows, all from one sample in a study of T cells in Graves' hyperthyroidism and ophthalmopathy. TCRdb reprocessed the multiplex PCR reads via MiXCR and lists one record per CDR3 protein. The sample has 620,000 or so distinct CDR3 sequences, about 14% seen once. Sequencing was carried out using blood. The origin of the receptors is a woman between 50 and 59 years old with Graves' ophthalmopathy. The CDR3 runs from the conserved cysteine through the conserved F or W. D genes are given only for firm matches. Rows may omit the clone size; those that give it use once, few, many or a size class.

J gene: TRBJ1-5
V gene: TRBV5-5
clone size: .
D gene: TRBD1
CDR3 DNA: TGTGCCAGCAGCTTGAATTTAGGACAGGGAAGCAATCAGCCCCAGCATTTT
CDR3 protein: CASSLNLGQGSNQPQHF

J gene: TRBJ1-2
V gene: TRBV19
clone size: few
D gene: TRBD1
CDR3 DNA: TGTGCCAGTAGTACGGGAAATGGACAGGGTTTGTCCTTCCGGTCGGGCTACACCTTC
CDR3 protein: CASSTGNGQGLSFRSGYTF

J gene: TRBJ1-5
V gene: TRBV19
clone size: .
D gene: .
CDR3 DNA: TGTGCCAGTAGCGGATTAGGACAAGCAAATCAGCCCCAGCATTTT
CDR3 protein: CASSGLGQANQPQHF

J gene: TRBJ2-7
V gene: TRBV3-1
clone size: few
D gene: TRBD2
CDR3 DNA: TGTGCCAGCGGGGGAGGGCTTTCCTACGAGCAGTACTTC
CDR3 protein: CASGGGLSYEQYF

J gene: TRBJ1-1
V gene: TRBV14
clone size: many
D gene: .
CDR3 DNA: TGTGCCAGCAGCCAAGATTTGGGGGTGAACACTGAAGCTTTCTTT
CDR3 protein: CASSQDLGVNTEAFF

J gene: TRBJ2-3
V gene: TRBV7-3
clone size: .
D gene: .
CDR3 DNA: TGTGCCAGCAGCCAAGATTGGGGCGGGAACGGCGCAGATACGCAGTATTTT
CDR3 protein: CASSQDWGGNGADTQYF

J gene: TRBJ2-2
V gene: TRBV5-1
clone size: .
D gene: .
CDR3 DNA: TGCGCCAGCAGCTTAAAAACAGGGATCGCCGGGGAGCTGTTTTTT
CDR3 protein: CASSLKTGIAGELFF

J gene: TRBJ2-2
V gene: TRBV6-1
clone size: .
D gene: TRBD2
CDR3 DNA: TGTGCCAGCAAGGGGAGCGGGAGATTGGGGGGGCTGTTTTTT
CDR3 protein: CASKGSGRLGGLFF

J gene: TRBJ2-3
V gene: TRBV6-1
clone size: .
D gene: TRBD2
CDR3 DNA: TGTGCCAGCACCCAAGTAGCGGGAGGGCCGGATACGCAGTATTTT
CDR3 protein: CASTQVAGGPDTQYF

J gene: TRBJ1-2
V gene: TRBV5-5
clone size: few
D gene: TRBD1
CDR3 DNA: TGTGCCAGCAGCACAACTCACCGGGACAGGGTCCTTACCTATGGCTACACCTTC
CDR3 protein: CASSTTHRDRVLTYGYTF

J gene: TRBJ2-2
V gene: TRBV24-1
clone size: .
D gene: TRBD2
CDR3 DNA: TGTGCCACCAGTGAGGGACTAGCGGGCGCCGGGGAGCTGTTTTTT
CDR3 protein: CATSEGLAGAGELFF

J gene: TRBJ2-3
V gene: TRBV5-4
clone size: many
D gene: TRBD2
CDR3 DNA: TGTGCCAGCAGCCTAGGGACTAGCGGGTGGAGCACAGATACGCAGTATTTT
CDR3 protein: CASSLGTSGWSTDTQYF

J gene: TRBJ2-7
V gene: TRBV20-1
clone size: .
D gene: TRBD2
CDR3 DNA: TGCAGTGCTAGAGATCAATCCCAGACTAGCGGTGAGCCCTACGAGCAGTACTTC
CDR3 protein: CSARDQSQTSGEPYEQYF

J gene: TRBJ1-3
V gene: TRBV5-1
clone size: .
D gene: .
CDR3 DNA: TGCGCCAGCAGCCAAATCCCACAGGGCTCTGGAAACACCATATATTTT
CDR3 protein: CASSQIPQGSGNTIYF

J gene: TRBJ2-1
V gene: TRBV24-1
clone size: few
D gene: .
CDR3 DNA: TGTGCCACCAGTGATTGGGGGCGGCCCCTGTCCCACAATGAGCAGTTCTTC
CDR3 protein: CATSDWGRPLSHNEQFF

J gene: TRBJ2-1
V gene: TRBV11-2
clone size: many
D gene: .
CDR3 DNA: TGTGCCAGCAACACCGGGACACCCTCCTACAATGAGCAGTTCTTC
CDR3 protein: CASNTGTPSYNEQFF